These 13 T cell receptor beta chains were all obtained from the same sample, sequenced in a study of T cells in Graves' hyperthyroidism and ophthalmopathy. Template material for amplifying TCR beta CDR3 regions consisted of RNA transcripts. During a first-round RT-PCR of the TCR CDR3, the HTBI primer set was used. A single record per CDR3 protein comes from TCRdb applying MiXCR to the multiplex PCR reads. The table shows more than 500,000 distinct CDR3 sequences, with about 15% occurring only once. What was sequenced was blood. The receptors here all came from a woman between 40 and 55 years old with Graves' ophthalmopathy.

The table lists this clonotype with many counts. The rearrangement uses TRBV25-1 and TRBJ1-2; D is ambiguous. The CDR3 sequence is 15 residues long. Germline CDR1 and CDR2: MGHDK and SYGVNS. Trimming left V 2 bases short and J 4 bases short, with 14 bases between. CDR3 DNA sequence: TGTGCCAGCAGTGAAGCGTCAGGAGGGCCCTATGGCTACACCTTC. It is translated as CASSEASGGPYGYTF.

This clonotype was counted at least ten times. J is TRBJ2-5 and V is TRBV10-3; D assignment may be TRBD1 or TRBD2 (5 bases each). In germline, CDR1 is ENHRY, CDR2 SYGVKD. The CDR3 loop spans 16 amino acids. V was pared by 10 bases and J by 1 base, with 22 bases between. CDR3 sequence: CATKGRLGLSQETQYF. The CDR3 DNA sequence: TGTGCCACGAAGGGACGGCTAGGCCTATCCCAAGAGACCCAGTACTTC.

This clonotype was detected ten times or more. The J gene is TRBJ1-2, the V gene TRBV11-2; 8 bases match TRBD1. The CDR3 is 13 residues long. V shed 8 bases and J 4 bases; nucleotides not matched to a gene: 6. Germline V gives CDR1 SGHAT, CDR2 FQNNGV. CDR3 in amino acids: CASGPGQGYGYTF. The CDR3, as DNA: TGTGCCAGCGGACCAGGACAGGGCTATGGCTACACCTTC.

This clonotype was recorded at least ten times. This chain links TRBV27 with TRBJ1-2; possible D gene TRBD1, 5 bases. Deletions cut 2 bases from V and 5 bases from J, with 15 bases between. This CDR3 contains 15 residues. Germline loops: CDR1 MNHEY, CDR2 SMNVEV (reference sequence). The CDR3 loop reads CASSLAARGEYGYTF. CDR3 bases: TGTGCCAGCAGTTTAGCTGCAAGAGGGGAATATGGCTACACCTTC.

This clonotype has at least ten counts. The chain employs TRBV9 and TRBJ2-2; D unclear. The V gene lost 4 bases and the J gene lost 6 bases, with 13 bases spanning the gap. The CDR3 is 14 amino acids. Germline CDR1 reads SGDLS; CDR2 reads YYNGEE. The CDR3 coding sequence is TGTGCCAGCAGCCCCCGTCCTCTTTCCGGGGAGCTGTTTTTT. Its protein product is CASSPRPLSGELFF. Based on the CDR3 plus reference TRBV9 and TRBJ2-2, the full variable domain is DSGVTQTPKHLITATGQRVTLRCSPRSGDLSVYWYQQSLDQGLQFLIQYYNGEERAKGNILERFSAQQFPDLHSELNLSSLELGDSALYFCASSPRPLSGELFFGEGSRLTVL.

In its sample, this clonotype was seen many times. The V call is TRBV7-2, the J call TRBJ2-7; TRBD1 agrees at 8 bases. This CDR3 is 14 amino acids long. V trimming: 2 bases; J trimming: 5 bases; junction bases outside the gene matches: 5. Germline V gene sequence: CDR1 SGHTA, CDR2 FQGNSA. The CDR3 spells CASSLSQGVNEQYF. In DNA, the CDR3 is TGTGCCAGCAGCTTATCACAGGGGGTCAACGAGCAGTACTTC.

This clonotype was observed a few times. The CDR3, as DNA: TGTGCCAGCAGTTTACCCGACCCGTCGGGGGAGCTGTTTTTT. Amino acids: CASSLPDPSGELFF. The chain has TRBV6-2 or TRBV6-3 and TRBJ2-2; no definite D call. V was clipped by 4 bases and J by 8 bases, with 14 bases between them. Looked up from germline, CDR1 is MNHEY and CDR2 is SVGEGT. The CDR3 consists of 14 residues.

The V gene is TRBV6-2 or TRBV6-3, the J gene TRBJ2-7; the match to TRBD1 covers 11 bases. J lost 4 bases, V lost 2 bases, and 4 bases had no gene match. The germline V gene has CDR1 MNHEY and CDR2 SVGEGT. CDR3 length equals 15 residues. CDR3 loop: CASSYGGQGVYEQYF. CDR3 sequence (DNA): TGTGCCAGCAGTTACGGGGGACAGGGGGTATACGAGCAGTACTTC.

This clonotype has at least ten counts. CDR3: CASSPGRKSHEQYF. DNA of the CDR3: TGTGCCAGCAGCCCCGGCAGGAAGTCCCACGAGCAGTACTTC. The genes are TRBV7-9 and TRBJ2-7; D is unresolved. The CDR3 consists of 14 residues. Germline V gives CDR1 SEHNR, CDR2 FQNEAQ (reference sequence). Trimming took 5 bases from V and 5 from J, leaving 16 bases between them.

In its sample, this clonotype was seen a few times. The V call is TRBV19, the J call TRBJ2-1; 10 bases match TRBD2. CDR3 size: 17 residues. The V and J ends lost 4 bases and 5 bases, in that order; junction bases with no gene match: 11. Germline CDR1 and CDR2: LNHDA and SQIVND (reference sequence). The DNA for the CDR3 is TGTGCCAGTAGTAAATCTAGCGGGAGAGGTATTAACAATGAGCAGTTCTTC. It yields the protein CASSKSSGRGINNEQFF.

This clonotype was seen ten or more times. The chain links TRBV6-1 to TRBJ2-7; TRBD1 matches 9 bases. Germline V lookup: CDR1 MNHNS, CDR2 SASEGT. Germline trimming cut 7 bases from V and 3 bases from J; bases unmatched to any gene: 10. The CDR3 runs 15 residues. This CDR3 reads CASIPGQGPIYEQYF. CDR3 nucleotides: TGTGCCAGCATTCCGGGACAGGGACCAATCTACGAGCAGTACTTC.

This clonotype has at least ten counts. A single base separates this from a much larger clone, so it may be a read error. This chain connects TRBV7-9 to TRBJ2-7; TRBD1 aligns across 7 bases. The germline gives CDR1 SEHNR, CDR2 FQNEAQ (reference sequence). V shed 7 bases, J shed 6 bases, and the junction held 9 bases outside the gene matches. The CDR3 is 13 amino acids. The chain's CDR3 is CASNRDSSSEQYF. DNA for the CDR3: TGTGCCAGCAACCGGGACAGTTCGTCCGAGCAGTACTTC.

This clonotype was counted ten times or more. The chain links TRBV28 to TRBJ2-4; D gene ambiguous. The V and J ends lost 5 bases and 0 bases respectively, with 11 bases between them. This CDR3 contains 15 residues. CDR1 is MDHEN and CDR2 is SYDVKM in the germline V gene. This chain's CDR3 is CASSPQSLAKNIQYF. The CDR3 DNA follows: TGTGCCAGCAGTCCCCAGAGTCTAGCCAAAAACATTCAGTACTTC.